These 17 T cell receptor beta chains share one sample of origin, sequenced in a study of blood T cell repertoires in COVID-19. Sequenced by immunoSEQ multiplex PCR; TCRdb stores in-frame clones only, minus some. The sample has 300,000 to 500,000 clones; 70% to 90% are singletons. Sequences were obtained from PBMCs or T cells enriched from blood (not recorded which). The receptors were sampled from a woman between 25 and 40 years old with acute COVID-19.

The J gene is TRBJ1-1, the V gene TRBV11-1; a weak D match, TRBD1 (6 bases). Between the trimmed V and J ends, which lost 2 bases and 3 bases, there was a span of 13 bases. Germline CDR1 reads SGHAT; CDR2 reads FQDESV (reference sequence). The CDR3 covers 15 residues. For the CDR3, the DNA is TGTGCCAGCAGCTTAACCGGGACACTAGACACTGAAGCTTTCTTT. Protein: CASSLTGTLDTEAFF. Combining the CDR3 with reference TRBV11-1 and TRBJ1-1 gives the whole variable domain EAEVAQSPRYKITEKSQAVAFWCDPISGHATLYWYRQILGQGPELLVQFQDESVVDDSQLPKDRFSAERLKGVDSTLKIQPAELGDSAMYLCASSLTGTLDTEAFFGQGTRLTVV.

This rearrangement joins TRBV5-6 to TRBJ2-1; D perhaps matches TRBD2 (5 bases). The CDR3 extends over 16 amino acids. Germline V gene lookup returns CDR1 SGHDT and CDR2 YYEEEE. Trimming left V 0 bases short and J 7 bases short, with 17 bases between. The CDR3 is CASSLAKTGYGNEQFF. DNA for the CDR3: TGTGCCAGCAGCTTGGCCAAGACGGGGTATGGGAATGAGCAGTTCTTC.

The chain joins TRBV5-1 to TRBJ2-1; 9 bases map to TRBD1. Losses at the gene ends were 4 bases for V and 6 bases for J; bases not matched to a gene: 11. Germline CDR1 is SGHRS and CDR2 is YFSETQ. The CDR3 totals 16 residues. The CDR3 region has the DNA TGCGCCAGCAGCCCCCCGGGACAGGGCTTAGGCAATGAGCAGTTCTTC. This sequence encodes CASSPPGQGLGNEQFF.

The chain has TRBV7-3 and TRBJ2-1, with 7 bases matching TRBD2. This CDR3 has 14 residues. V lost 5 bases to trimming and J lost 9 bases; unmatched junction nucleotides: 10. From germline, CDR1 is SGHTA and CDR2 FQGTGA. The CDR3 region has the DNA TGTGCCAGCAGCCAACTCGCGGGGGTCGGTGAGCAGTTCTTC. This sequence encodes CASSQLAGVGEQFF.

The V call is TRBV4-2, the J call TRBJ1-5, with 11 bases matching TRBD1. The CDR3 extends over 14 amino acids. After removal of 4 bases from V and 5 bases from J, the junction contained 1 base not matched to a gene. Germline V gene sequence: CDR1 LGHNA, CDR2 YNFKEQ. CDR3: CASSRDRGDQPQHF. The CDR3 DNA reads TGTGCCAGCAGCCGGGACAGGGGGGATCAGCCCCAGCATTTT.

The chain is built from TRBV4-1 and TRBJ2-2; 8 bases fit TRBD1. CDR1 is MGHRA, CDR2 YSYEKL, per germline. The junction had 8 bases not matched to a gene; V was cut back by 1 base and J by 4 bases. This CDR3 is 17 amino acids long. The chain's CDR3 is CASSQAQGALGTGELFF. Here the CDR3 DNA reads TGCGCCAGCAGCCAAGCCCAGGGGGCGCTGGGCACCGGGGAGCTGTTTTTT.

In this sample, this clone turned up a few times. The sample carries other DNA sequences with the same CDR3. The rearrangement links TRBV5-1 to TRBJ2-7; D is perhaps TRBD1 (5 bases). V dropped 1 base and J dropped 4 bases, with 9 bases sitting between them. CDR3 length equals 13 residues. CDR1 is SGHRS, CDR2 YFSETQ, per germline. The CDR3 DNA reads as TGCGCCAGCAGCTTGAGGCAGGGATACGAGCAGTACTTC. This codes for CASSLRQGYEQYF. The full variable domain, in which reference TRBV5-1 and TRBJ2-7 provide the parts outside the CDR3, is KAGVTQTPRYLIKTRGQQVTLSCSPISGHRSVSWYQQTPGQGLQFLFEYFSETQRNKGNFPGRFSGRQFSNSRSEMNVSTLELGDSALYLCASSLRQGYEQYFGPGTRLTVT.

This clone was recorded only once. The CDR3 DNA sequence: TGTGCCAGCAGCCCTAGACTAGCCGTCGCAGATACGCAGTATTTT. This sequence encodes CASSPRLAVADTQYF. The chain combines TRBV3-1 (or the pseudogene TRBV3-2) with TRBJ2-3; 7 positions match TRBD2. Germline-derived CDR1 and CDR2 are LGHDT and YNNKEL (reference sequence). The J segment lost 4 bases and the V segment lost 4 bases, leaving 8 bases of the junction unmatched. This CDR3 has 15 amino acids.

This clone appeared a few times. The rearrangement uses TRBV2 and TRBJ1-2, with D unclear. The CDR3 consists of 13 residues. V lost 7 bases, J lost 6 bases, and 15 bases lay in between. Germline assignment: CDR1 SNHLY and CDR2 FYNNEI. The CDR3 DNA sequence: TGTGCCAGCATGAAGGGATCCGGGGATGGCTACACCTTC. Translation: CASMKGSGDGYTF.

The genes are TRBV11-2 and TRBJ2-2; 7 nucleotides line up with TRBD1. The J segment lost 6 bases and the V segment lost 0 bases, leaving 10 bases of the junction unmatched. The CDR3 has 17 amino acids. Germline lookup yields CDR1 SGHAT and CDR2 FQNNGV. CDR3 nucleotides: TGTGCCAGCAGCTTAGATCCAGTCGGACAGGCGGCCGGGGAGCTGTTTTTT. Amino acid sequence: CASSLDPVGQAAGELFF.

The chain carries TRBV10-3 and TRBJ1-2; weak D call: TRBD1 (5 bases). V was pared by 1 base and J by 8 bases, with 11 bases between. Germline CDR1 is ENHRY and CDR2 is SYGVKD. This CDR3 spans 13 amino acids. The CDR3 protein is CAISEFAGYGYTF. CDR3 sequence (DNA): TGTGCCATCAGTGAGTTCGCAGGGTACGGCTACACCTTC.

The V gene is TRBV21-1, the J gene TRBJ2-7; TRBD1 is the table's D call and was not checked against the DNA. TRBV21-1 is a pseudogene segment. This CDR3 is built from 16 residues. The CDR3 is CASSKGNRAAGYEQYF. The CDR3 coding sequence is TGTGCCAGCAGCAAAGGGAACAGGGCGGCTGGGTACGAGCAGTACTTC.

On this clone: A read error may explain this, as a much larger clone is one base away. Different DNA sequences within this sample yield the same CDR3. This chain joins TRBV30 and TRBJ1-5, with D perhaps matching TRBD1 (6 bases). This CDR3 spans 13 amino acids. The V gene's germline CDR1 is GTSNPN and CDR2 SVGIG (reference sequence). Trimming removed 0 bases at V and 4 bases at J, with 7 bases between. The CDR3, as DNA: TGTGCCTGGAGTGTACAGGGAAATCAGCCCCAGCATTTT. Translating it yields CAWSVQGNQPQHF.

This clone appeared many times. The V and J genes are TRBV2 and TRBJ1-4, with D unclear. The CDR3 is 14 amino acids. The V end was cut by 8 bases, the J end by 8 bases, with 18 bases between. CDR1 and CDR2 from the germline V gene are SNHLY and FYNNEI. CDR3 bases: TGTGCCAGCCGTTCCGTTTTCACGAGGGAAAAACTGTTTTTT. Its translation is CASRSVFTREKLFF.

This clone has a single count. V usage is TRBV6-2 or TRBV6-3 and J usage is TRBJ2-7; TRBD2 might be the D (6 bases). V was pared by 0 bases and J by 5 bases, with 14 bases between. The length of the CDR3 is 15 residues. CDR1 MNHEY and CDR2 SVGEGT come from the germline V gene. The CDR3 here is CASSYSIPGVNEQYF. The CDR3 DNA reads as TGTGCCAGCAGTTACTCGATACCGGGGGTAAACGAGCAGTACTTC.

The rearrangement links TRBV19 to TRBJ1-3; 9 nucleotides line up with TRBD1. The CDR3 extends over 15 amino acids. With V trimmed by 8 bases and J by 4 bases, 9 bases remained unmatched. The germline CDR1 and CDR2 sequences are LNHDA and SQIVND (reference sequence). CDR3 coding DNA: TGTGCCAGTCACACAGGGGGCGCGGGAGGAAACACCATATATTTT. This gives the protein CASHTGGAGGNTIYF. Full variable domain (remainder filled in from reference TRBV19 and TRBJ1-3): DGGITQSPKYLFRKEGQNVTLSCEQNLNHDAMYWYRQDPGQGLRLIYYSQIVNDFQKGDIAEGYSVSREKKESFPLTVTSAQKNPTAFYLCASHTGGAGGNTIYFGEGSWLTVV.

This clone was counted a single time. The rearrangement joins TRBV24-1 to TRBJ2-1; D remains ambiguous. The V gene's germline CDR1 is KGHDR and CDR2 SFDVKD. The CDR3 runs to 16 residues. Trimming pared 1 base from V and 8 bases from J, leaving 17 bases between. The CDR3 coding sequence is TGTGCCACCAGTGATTTAACCAGCCACGGCCGGGATGAGCAGTTCTTC. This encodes CATSDLTSHGRDEQFF.